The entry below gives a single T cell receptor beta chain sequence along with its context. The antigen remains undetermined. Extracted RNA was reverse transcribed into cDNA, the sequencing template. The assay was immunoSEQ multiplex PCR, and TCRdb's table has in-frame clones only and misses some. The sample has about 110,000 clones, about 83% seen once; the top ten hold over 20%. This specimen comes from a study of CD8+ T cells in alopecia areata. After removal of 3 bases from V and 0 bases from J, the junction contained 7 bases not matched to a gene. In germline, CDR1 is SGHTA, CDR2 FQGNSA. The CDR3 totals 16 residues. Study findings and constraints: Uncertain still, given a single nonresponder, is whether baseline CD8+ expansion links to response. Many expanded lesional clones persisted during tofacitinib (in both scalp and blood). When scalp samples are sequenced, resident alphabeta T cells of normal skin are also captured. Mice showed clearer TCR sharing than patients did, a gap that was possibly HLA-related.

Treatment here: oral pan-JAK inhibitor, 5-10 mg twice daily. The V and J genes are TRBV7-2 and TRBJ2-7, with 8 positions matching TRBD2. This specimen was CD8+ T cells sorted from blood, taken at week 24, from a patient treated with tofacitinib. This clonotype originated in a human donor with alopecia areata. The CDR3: CASSLGPGGSSYEQYF. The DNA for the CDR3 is TGTGCCAGCAGCTTGGGGCCGGGAGGGAGCTCCTACGAGCAGTACTTC.